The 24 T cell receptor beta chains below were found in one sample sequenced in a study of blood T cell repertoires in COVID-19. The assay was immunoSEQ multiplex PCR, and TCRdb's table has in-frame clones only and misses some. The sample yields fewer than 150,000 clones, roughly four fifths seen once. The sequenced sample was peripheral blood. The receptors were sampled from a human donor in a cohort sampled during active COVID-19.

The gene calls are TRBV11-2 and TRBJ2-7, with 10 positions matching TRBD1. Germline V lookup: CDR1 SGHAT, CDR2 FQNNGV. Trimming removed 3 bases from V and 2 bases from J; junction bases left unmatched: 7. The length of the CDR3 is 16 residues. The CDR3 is CASSFGGQGVPYEQYF. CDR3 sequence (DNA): TGTGCCAGCAGCTTTGGAGGACAGGGGGTCCCCTACGAGCAGTACTTC.

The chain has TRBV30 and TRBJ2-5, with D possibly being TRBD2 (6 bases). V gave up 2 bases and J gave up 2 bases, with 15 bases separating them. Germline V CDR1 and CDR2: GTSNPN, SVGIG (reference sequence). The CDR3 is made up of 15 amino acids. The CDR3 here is CAWSPLGGEQETQYF. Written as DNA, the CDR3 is TGTGCCTGGAGTCCCCTTGGCGGGGAGCAAGAGACCCAGTACTTC.

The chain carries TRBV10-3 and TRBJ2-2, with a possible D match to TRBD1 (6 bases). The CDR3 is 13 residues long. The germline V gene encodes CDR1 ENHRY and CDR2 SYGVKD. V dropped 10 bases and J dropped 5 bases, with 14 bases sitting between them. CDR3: CATEEGDTGELFF. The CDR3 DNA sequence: TGTGCCACCGAAGAGGGGGATACCGGGGAGCTGTTTTTT.

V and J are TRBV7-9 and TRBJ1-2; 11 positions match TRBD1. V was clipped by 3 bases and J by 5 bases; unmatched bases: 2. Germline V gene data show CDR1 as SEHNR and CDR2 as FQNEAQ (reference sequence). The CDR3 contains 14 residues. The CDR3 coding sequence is TGTGCCAGCAGCTTTGGACAGGGGGCATATGGCTACACCTTC. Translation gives CASSFGQGAYGYTF. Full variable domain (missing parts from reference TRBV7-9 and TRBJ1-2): DTGVSQNPRHKITKRGQNVTFRCDPISEHNRLYWYRQTLGQGPEFLTYFQNEAQLEKSRLLSDRFSAERPKGSFSTLEIQRTEQGDSAMYLCASSFGQGAYGYTFGSGTRLTVV.

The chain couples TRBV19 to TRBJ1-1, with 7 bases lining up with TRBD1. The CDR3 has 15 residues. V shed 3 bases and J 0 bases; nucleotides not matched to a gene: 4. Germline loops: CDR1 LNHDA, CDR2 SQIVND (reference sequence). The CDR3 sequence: CASSIWGQMNTEAFF. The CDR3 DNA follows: TGTGCCAGTAGTATCTGGGGACAGATGAACACTGAAGCTTTCTTT.

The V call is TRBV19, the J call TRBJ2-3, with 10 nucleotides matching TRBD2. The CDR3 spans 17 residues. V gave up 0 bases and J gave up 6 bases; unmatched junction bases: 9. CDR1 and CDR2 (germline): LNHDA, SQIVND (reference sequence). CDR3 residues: CASSIDQRGGLYDTQYF. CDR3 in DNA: TGTGCCAGTAGTATAGATCAGCGGGGGGGCCTTTACGATACGCAGTATTTT.

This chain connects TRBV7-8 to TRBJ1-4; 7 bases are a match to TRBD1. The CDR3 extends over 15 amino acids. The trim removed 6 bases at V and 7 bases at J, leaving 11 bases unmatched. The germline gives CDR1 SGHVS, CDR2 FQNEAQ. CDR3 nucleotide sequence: TGTGCCAGCAGTCCCGACAGGGCTTTATTTGAAAAACTGTTTTTT. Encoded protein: CASSPDRALFEKLFF.

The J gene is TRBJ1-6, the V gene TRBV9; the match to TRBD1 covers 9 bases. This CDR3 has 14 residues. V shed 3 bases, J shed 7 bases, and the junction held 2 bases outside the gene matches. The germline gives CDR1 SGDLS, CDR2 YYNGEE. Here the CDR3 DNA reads TGTGCCAGCAGCGATGGGACAGGGAATTCACCCCTCCACTTT. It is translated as CASSDGTGNSPLHF.

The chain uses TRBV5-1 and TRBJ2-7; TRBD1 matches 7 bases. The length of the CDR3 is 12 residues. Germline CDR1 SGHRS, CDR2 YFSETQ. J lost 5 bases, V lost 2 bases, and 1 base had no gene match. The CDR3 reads CASSLTGDEQYF. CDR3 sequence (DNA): TGCGCCAGCAGCTTAACAGGGGACGAGCAGTACTTC.

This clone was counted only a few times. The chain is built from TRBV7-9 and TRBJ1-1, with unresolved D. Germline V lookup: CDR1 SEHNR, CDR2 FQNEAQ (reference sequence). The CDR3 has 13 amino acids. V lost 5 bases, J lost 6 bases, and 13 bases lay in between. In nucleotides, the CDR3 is TGTGCCAGCAGCCAACAACGACTACCTGAAGCTTTCTTT. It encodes CASSQQRLPEAFF.

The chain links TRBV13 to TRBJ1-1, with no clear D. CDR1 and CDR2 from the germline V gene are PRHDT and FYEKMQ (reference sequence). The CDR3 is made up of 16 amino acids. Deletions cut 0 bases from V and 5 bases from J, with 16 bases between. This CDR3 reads CASSLGLLVSTTEAFF. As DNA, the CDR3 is TGTGCCAGCAGCTTAGGCCTCCTAGTAAGTACGACTGAAGCTTTCTTT.

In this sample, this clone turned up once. Here the CDR3 DNA reads TGTGCCAGCAGGCCCGACTGGCCTGAGCAGTTCTTC. This translates into CASRPDWPEQFF. This chain links TRBV6-5 with TRBJ2-1; no definite D call. Germline loops: CDR1 MNHEY, CDR2 SVGAGI. The CDR3 extends over 12 amino acids. With 6 bases removed from V and 9 bases from J, the gap between germline ends came to 12 bases.

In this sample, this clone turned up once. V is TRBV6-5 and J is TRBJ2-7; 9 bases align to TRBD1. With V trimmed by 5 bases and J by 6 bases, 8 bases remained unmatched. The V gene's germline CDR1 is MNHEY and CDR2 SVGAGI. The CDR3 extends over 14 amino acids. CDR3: CASSRDRAQGEQYF. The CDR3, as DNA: TGTGCCAGCAGTCGGGACAGGGCGCAAGGCGAGCAGTACTTC.

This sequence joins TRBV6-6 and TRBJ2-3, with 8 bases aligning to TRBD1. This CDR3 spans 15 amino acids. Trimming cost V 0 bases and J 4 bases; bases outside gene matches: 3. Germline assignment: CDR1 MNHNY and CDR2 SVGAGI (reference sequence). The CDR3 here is CASSYSDRAPDTQYF. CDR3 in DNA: TGTGCCAGCAGTTACTCGGACAGGGCTCCAGATACGCAGTATTTT.

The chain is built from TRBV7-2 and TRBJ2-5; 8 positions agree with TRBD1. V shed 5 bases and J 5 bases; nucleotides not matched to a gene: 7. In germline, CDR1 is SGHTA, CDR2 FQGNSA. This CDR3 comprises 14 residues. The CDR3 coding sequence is TGTGCCAGCAGCACCCGGACAGGGTTGGAGACCCAGTACTTC. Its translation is CASSTRTGLETQYF.

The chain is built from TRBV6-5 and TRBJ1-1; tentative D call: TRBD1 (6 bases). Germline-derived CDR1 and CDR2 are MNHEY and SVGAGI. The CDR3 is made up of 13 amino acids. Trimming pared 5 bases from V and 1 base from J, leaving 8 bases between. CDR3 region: CASSQGPNTEAFF. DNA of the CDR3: TGTGCCAGCAGTCAGGGGCCGAACACTGAAGCTTTCTTT.

CDR3 DNA: TGCGCCAGCAGCTCCTTTGGACAGGGAGGAGATACGCAGTATTTT. It translates to CASSSFGQGGDTQYF. The J gene is TRBJ2-3, the V gene TRBV5-1; 8 positions agree with TRBD1. The V gene end was trimmed by 3 bases and the J gene end by 5 bases; junction bases not matched to a gene: 8. The CDR3 totals 15 residues. Germline V gives CDR1 SGHRS, CDR2 YFSETQ.

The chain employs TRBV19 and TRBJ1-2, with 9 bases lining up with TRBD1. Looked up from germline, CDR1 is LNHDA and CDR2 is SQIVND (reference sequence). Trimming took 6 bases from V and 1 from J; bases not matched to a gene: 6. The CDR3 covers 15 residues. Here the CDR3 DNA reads TGTGCCAGTAGGTCCCGGGGACAGGGTAACTATGGCTACACCTTC. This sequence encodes CASRSRGQGNYGYTF.

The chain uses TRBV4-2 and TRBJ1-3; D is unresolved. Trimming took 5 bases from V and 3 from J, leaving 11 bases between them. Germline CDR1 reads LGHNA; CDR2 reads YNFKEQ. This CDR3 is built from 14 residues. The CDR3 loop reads CASSSHNLGNTIYF. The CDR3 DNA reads TGTGCCAGCAGCTCACATAACCTTGGAAACACCATATATTTT.

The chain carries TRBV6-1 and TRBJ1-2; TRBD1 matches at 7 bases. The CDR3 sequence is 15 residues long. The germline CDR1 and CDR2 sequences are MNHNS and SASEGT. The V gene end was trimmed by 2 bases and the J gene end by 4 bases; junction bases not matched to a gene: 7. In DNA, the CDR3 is TGTGCCAGCAGTGAAATAGTGGGACAGCCCTATGGCTACACCTTC. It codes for CASSEIVGQPYGYTF.

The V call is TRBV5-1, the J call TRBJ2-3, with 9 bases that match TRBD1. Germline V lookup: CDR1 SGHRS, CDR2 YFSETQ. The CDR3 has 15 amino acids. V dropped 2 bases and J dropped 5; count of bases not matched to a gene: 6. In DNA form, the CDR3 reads TGCGCCAGCAGCTTAAGGGGACAGGGTAAAGATACGCAGTATTTT. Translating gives CASSLRGQGKDTQYF.

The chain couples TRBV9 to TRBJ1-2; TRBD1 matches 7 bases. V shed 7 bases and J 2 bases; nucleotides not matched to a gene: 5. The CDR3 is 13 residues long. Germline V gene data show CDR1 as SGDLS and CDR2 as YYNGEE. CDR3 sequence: CASGTEQNYGYTF. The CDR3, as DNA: TGTGCCAGCGGGACAGAACAAAACTATGGCTACACCTTC.

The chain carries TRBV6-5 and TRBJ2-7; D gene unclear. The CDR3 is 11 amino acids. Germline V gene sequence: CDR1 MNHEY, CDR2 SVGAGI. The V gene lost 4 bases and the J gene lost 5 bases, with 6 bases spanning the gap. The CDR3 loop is CASSFLDEQYF. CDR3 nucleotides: TGTGCCAGCAGTTTTCTCGACGAGCAGTACTTC.

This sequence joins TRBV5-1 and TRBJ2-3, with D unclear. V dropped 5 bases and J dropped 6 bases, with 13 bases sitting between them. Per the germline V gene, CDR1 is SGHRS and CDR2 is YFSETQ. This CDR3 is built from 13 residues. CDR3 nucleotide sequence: TGCGCCAGCAGGATTAGTATGTCTGATACGCAGTATTTT. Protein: CASRISMSDTQYF.